This TCR beta chain emerged from a study of T cell repertoires in cytomegalovirus infection. Study-wide context: Recently identified HLA-C-restricted and well-studied HLA-B-restricted CMV epitopes were used.

Findings of the study overall: HLA-C-restricted TCR beta clonotypes specific for CMV led the ex vivo response.

TCRdb reprocessed the reads via MiXCR and lists one record per CDR3 protein. The sample carries fewer than 1,000,000 distinct CDR3 sequences, less than 40% recorded once. Of note for this clonotype: Its antigen remains unidentified.

The CDR3 length is 14 residues. With 7 bases removed from V and 3 bases from J, the gap between germline ends came to 13 bases. Germline assignment: CDR1 MNHNS and CDR2 SASEGT. The input for sequencing was cultured CD8+ T cells from PBMCs, taken from culture after CMV antigen stimulation. This clonotype was sampled from a human donor in good health (CMV status not recorded). Some clones in this sample may be carry-over from other donors' samples. The chain combines TRBV6-1 with TRBJ1-3; D is uncertain. The CDR3, as DNA: TGTGCCAGCACCCCGTGGAAGTATGGAAACACCATATATTTT. Protein: CASTPWKYGNTIYF.